A single sample gave rise to the 18 T cell receptor beta chains below, sequenced in a study. TCRdb called the RT-PCR reads again in MiXCR, with one record for every CDR3 protein. The table records almost 700,000 distinct CDR3 sequences, 14% of them present only once. The source material was memory CD4+ T cells from blood. Receptors were obtained from a female donor in good health, serving as a healthy control.

The chain employs TRBV7-2 and TRBJ1-6; D remains unclear. Trimming removed 4 bases from V and 11 bases from J, with 12 bases in between. The CDR3 has 13 amino acids. The germline gives CDR1 SGHTA, CDR2 FQGNSA. DNA of the CDR3: TGTGCCAGCAGCTCAGTCCCCCGGACACCCCTCCACTTT. Translating it yields CASSSVPRTPLHF.

This clonotype was seen many times. The chain combines TRBV7-7 with TRBJ2-1; TRBD2 aligns across 11 bases. V was pared by 5 bases and J by 5 bases, with 5 bases of the junction left unmatched. Germline CDR1 is SSHAT and CDR2 is FNYEAQ (reference sequence). CDR3 length equals 15 residues. This CDR3 is CASSRLAGGDNEQFF. For the CDR3, the DNA is TGTGCCAGCAGCCGTCTAGCGGGGGGCGACAATGAGCAGTTCTTC.

The chain couples TRBV7-2 to TRBJ2-3; D perhaps matches TRBD2 (5 bases). The CDR3 consists of 12 residues. Germline-derived CDR1 and CDR2 are SGHTA and FQGNSA. V shed 3 bases and J shed 7 bases, with 8 bases lying between them. The CDR3 DNA reads as TGTGCCAGCAGCTTGACTACCTATACGCAGTATTTT. Its protein product is CASSLTTYTQYF.

In this sample, this clonotype turned up many times. The DNA for the CDR3 is TGCGCCAGCAGCCAAGAGGCCTCTGCGAGGCAGCCCCAGCATTTT. This sequence encodes CASSQEASARQPQHF. This chain connects TRBV4-3 to TRBJ1-5; D unclear. Trimming cost V 0 bases and J 7 bases, with 13 bases left between them. This CDR3 contains 15 residues. Germline V CDR1 and CDR2: LGHNA, YSLEER.

Ten or more counts support this clonotype. The V and J genes are TRBV6-5 and TRBJ1-1; no reliable D call. Per germline, CDR1 MNHEY and CDR2 SVGAGI. The CDR3 spans 14 residues. Trimming took 2 bases from V and 1 from J, leaving 8 bases between them. This CDR3 reads CASSYVAANTEAFF. CDR3 DNA: TGTGCCAGCAGTTACGTGGCCGCGAACACTGAAGCTTTCTTT.

This clonotype was detected a few times. The chain links TRBV4-3 to TRBJ2-3; 8 bases align to TRBD2. The CDR3 has 17 residues. The V and J ends lost 4 bases and 5 bases, in that order; junction bases with no gene match: 14. Germline CDR1 reads LGHNA; CDR2 reads YSLEER. CDR3: CASSRFYTGGQLDTQYF. The CDR3 nucleotides are TGCGCCAGCAGCCGCTTTTACACGGGAGGGCAGTTAGATACGCAGTATTTT.

This chain uses TRBV6-1 with TRBJ2-3; tentative D call: TRBD2 (7 bases). CDR3 length: 16 residues. The V end lost 2 bases, the J end lost 0 bases, and 12 bases lay between the germline ends. Germline CDR1 and CDR2: MNHNS and SASEGT. CDR3 nucleotides: TGTGCCAGCAGTGAAATGGGGGGGACAAGCACAGATACGCAGTATTTT. It codes for CASSEMGGTSTDTQYF.

The chain recombines TRBV2 with TRBJ1-1; perhaps TRBD1 as D (6 bases). V was pared by 6 bases and J by 6 bases, with 14 bases between. Germline CDR1 is SNHLY and CDR2 is FYNNEI. This CDR3 comprises 13 residues. As DNA, the CDR3 is TGTGCCAGCAGCCAAGGGGGAACCGCTGAAGCTTTCTTT. Residues: CASSQGGTAEAFF.

J is TRBJ1-4 and V is TRBV5-5; the match to TRBD1 covers 7 bases. The J segment lost 8 bases and the V segment lost 1 base, leaving 8 bases of the junction unmatched. CDR1 and CDR2 from the germline V gene are SGHKS and YYEKEE (reference sequence). The CDR3 contains 15 residues. CDR3: CASSLTTGRVEKLFF. CDR3 nucleotide sequence: TGTGCCAGCAGCTTGACGACAGGGAGGGTCGAAAAACTGTTTTTT.

This chain uses TRBV10-2 with TRBJ1-5; a weak D match, TRBD1 (6 bases). V was cut by 5 bases and J by 9 bases, with 14 bases left in between. The germline V gene has CDR1 WSHSY and CDR2 SAAADI. The CDR3 has 13 amino acids. CDR3 amino acids: CASSMIQGTPQHF. CDR3 DNA: TGCGCCAGCAGTATGATACAGGGAACGCCCCAGCATTTT.

This clonotype was seen at least ten times. The chain links TRBV10-2 to TRBJ2-7; TRBD1 agrees at 8 bases. Germline lookup yields CDR1 WSHSY and CDR2 SAAADI. This CDR3 region has 14 residues. The CDR3 sequence: CATKGQGAVHEQYF. CDR3 nucleotides: TGCGCGACCAAAGGGCAGGGGGCAGTTCACGAGCAGTACTTC.

This clonotype was detected many times. V gene TRBV20-1 combines with J gene TRBJ2-1, with 12 bases aligning to TRBD2. CDR1 DFQATT and CDR2 SNEGSKA come from the germline V gene (reference sequence). J lost 1 base, V lost 2 bases, and 3 bases had no gene match. The CDR3 spans 16 residues. The CDR3 loop is CSARSLAGGSYNEQFF. The CDR3, as DNA: TGCAGTGCTAGATCGCTAGCGGGAGGGTCCTACAATGAGCAGTTCTTC.

CDR3 DNA: TGCGCCAGCAGCTTGGACAGGGCCCCACAGCCGCAGTATTTT. Amino acids: CASSLDRAPQPQYF. J is TRBJ2-3 and V is TRBV5-1; possible D gene TRBD1, 6 bases. The germline V and J ends were trimmed by 0 bases and 10 bases, with 15 bases remaining between them. CDR1 is SGHRS and CDR2 is YFSETQ in the germline V gene. CDR3 length: 14 amino acids.

The sample holds a few counts of this clonotype. The chain carries TRBV7-9 and TRBJ1-1; no definite D call. The CDR3 is 17 amino acids. The germline gives CDR1 SEHNR, CDR2 FQNEAQ (reference sequence). V gave up 3 bases and J gave up 1 base, with 18 bases separating them. The CDR3 loop reads CASSFLPRGSANTEAFF. CDR3 DNA: TGTGCCAGCAGCTTTTTACCACGCGGGAGTGCGAACACTGAAGCTTTCTTT.

J is TRBJ2-7 and V is TRBV15; 15 bases match TRBD2. Germline trimming cut 4 bases from V and 4 bases from J; bases unmatched to any gene: 8. The CDR3 runs to 17 residues. The V gene's germline CDR1 is LNHNV and CDR2 YYDKDF (reference sequence). The CDR3 coding sequence is TGTGCCACCAGCAACCCCGGGACTAGCGGGAGGCCGTACGAGCAGTACTTC. Protein: CATSNPGTSGRPYEQYF.

V gene TRBV12-3 or TRBV12-4 combines with J gene TRBJ2-1, with 11 bases identical to TRBD2. With 5 bases clipped from V and 6 bases from J, the junction kept 6 bases outside the gene matches. CDR3 length: 15 residues. The CDR3 loop is CASSERLAGINEQFF. The CDR3 nucleotides are TGTGCCAGCAGTGAAAGACTAGCGGGGATCAATGAGCAGTTCTTC.

The chain has TRBV7-2 and TRBJ1-3; 8 bases map to TRBD1. This CDR3 contains 16 residues. Trimming removed 1 base from V and 4 bases from J; junction bases left unmatched: 6. The germline V gene has CDR1 SGHTA and CDR2 FQGNSA. CDR3 bases: TGTGCCAGCAGCTTAGGGACAGGGTTTTCCGGAAACACCATATATTTT. Amino acid sequence: CASSLGTGFSGNTIYF. The whole variable domain, filled in from reference TRBV7-2 and TRBJ1-3, reads GAGVSQSPSNKVTEKGKDVELRCDPISGHTALYWYRQSLGQGLEFLIYFQGNSAPDKSGLPSDRFSAERTGGSVSTLTIQRTQQEDSAVYLCASSLGTGFSGNTIYFGEGSWLTVV.

The chain has TRBV3-1 and TRBJ1-1; D is ambiguous. Per the germline V gene, CDR1 is LGHDT and CDR2 is YNNKEL (reference sequence). This CDR3 has 12 residues. V lost 2 bases and J 7 bases, leaving 8 bases between the germline ends. DNA for the CDR3: TGTGCCAGCAGCCAATACTCCGGTGAAGCTTTCTTT. This codes for CASSQYSGEAFF.